The sequence of this T cell receptor beta chain was determined in a study of patients and donors after allogeneic stem cell transplantation. The CDR3 has 11 amino acids. Per the germline V gene, CDR1 is SNHLY and CDR2 is FYNNEI. V gave up 6 bases and J gave up 3 bases, with 5 bases separating them. TCRdb ran MiXCR on the RT-PCR reads and lists one entry per CDR3 protein. The data contain about 160,000 distinct CDR3 sequences, about 36% of them singletons. The clonotype was recovered from a human donor who was either an allogeneic HSCT recipient or a stem cell or donor lymphocyte infusion donor (not recorded which). It is not recorded whose cells these are; they may come from a transplant donor. The sequencing input was blood, either unsorted or a sorted T cell fraction (not recorded which). This sequence joins TRBV2 and TRBJ2-5; no clear D gene. The chain's CDR3 is CASRDKETQYF. The DNA of the CDR3 is TGTGCCAGCAGGGATAAAGAGACCCAGTACTTC. The whole variable domain, remainder taken from reference TRBV2 and TRBJ2-5, is EPEVTQTPSHQVTQMGQEVILRCVPISNHLYFYWYRQILGQKVEFLVSFYNNEISEKSEIFDDQFSVERPDGSNFTLKIRSTKLEDSAMYFCASRDKETQYFGPGTRLLVL.